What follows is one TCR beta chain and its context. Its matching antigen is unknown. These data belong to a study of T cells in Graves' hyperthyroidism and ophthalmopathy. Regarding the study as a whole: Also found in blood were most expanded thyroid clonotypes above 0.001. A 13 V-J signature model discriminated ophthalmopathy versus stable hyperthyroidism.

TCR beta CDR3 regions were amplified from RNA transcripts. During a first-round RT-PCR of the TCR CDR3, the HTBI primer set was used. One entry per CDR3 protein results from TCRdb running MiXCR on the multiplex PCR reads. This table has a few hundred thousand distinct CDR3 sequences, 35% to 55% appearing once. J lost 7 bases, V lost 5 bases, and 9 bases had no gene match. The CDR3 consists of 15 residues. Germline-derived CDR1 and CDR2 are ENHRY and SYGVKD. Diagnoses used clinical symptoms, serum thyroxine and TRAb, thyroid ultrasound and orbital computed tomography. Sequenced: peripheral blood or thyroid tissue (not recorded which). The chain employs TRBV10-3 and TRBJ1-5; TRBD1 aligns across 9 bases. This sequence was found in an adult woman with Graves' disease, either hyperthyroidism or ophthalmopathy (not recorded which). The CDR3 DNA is TGTGCCATCAGTAAGGGACAGGGAGATGAGCAGCCCCAGCATTTT. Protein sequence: CAISKGQGDEQPQHF.